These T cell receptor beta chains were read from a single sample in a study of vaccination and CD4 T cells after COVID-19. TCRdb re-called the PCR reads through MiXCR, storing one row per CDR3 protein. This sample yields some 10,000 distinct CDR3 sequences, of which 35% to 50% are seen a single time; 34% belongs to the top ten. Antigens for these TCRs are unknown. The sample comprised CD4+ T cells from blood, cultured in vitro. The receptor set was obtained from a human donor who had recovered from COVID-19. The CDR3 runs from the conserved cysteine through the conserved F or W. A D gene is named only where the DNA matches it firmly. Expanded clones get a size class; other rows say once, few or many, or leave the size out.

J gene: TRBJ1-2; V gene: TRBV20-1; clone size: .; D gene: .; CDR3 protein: CSARTSGGRQYGYTF; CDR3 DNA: TGCAGTGCTAGAACCTCCGGGGGGCGGCAGTATGGCTACACCTTC
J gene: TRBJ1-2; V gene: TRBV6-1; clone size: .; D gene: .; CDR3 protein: CASTDQLNRVGYGYTF; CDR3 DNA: TGTGCCAGCACCGACCAACTCAACAGGGTTGGTTATGGCTACACCTTC
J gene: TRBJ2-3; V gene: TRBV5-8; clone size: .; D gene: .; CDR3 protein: CASSDGMADTQYF; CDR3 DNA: TGTGCCAGCAGCGACGGAATGGCAGATACGCAGTATTTT
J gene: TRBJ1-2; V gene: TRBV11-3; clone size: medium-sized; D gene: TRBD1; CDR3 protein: CASRPGQSARYGYTF; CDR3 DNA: TGTGCCAGCAGACCGGGACAGTCAGCTCGGTATGGCTACACCTTC
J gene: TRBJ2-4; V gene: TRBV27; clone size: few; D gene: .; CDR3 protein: CASSGGAKNIQYF; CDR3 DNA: TGTGCCAGCAGTGGTGGGGCCAAAAACATTCAGTACTTC
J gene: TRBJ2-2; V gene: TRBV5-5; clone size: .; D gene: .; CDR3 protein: CASSQSAASNTGELFF; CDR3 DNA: TGTGCCAGCAGCCAGTCCGCGGCCTCGAACACCGGGGAGCTGTTTTTT
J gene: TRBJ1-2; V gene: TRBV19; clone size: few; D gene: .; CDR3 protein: CASSRVDSLYGYTF; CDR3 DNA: TGTGCCAGTAGTAGGGTAGACAGTCTCTATGGCTACACCTTC
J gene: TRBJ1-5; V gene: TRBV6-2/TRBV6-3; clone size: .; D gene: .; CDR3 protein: CASCRPSSDQPQHF; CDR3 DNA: TGTGCCAGCTGCAGGCCCTCGTCGGATCAGCCCCAGCATTTT
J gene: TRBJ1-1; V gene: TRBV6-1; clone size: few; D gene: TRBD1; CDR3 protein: CASRDRLNTEAFF; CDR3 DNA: TGTGCCAGCCGGGACAGACTCAACACTGAAGCTTTCTTT
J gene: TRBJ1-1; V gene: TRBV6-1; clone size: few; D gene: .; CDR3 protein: CASIGAGPFEAFF; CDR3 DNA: TGTGCCAGCATAGGTGCAGGGCCATTTGAAGCTTTCTTT
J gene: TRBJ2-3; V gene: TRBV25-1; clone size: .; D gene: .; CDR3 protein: CASSESSRGAFGDTQYF; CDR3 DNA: TGTGCCAGCAGTGAATCCAGCAGGGGGGCCTTTGGAGATACGCAGTATTTT
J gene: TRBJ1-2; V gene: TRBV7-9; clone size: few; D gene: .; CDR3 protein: CASSSSPRVLWRIF; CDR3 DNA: TGTGCCAGCAGCTCGAGTCCCAGGGTTTTGTGGCGGATCTTC
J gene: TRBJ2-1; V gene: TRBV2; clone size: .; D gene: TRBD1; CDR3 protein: CASSEEGQLYNEQFF; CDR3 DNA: TGTGCCAGCAGTGAAGAGGGACAGCTCTACAATGAGCAGTTCTTC
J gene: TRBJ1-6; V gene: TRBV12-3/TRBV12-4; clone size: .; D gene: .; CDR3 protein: CASSFQGNNSPLHF; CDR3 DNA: TGTGCCAGCAGTTTCCAGGGTAATAATTCACCCCTCCACTTT
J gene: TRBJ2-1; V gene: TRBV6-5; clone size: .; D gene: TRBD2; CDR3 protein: CASSYSGTSKTSGEQFF; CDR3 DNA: TGTGCCAGCAGTTACAGTGGGACTAGTAAAACTTCGGGTGAGCAGTTCTTC
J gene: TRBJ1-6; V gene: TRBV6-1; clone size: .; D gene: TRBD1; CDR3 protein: CASNDRGNSPLHF; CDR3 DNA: TGTGCCAGCAATGACAGGGGGAATTCACCCCTCCACTTT
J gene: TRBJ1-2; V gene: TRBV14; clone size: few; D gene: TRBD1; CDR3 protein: CASSRLNLRDREYGYTF; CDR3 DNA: TGTGCCAGCAGCCGACTAAATCTCCGGGACAGGGAGTATGGCTACACCTTC
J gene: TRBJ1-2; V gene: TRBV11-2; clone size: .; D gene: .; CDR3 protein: CASSLGQISYGYTF; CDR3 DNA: TGTGCCAGCAGCTTAGGACAGATAAGTTATGGCTACACCTTC
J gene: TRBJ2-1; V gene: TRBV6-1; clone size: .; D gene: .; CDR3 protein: CASIEGGTYWFF; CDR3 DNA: TGTGCCAGCATAGAGGGGGGGACCTATTGGTTCTTC
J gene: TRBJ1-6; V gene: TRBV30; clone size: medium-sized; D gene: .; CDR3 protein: CAWSPVRVNNSPLHF; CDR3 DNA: TGTGCCTGGAGTCCTGTCCGGGTTAATAATTCACCCCTCCACTTT
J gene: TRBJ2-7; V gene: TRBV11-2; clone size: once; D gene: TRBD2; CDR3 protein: CASSSLAGLPEQYF; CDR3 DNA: TGTGCCAGCAGCTCCTTAGCGGGACTCCCCGAGCAGTACTTC
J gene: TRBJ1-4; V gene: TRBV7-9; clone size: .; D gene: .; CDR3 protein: CASSLYKWSATNEKLFF; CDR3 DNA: TGTGCCAGCAGCTTATACAAATGGAGTGCAACTAATGAAAAACTGTTTTTT
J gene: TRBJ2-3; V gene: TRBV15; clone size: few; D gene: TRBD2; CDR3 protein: CATSRAQGGGTVDTQYF; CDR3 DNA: TGTGCCACCAGCCGCGCACAGGGCGGGGGGACGGTAGATACGCAGTATTTT
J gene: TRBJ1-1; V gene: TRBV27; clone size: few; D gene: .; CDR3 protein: CASSFRRSGAEAFF; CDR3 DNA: TGTGCCAGCAGTTTTAGGAGGTCAGGGGCTGAAGCTTTCTTT
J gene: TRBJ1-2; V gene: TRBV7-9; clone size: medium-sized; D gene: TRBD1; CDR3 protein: CASSPADRARRGYTF; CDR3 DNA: TGTGCCAGCAGCCCTGCTGACAGGGCAAGGCGGGGCTACACCTTC
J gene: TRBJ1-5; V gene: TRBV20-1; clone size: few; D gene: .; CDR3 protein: CSAHKQGANQPQHF; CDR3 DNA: TGCAGTGCTCATAAACAGGGAGCTAATCAGCCCCAGCATTTT
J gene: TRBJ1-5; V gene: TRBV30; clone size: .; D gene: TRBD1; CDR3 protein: CAWSLTGHQPQHF; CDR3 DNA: TGTGCCTGGAGTTTGACAGGGCATCAGCCCCAGCATTTT
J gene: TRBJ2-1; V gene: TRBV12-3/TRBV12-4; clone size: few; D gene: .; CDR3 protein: CASSRTEGEQFF; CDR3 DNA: TGTGCCAGCAGTAGGACAGAAGGTGAGCAGTTCTTC
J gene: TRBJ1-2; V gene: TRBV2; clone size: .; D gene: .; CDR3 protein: CASYRTGYGYTF; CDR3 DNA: TGTGCCAGCTACAGGACGGGCTATGGCTACACCTTC